This T cell receptor (beta chain) is drawn from a study of cytomegalovirus exposure and HLA in healthy donors. The CDR3 loop spans 14 amino acids. The V end was cut by 2 bases, the J end by 4 bases, with 7 bases between. The germline V gene encodes CDR1 SGDLS and CDR2 YYNGEE. The PCR made use of 60 Vbeta and 13 Jbeta primers. In the original analysis: Per a later analysis, the number of unique TCR beta chains was around 79 million, of which about 11 million were shared. Profiled with immunoSEQ multiplex PCR; TCRdb holds only in-frame clones, not every one. The DNA gave D and trimming, while V, J and clone size come from that table. The sample carries approximately 140,000 clones, about four fifths recorded once. In regard to this clone: No antigen is known for it.

The study, taken as a whole, reports: Donors were assumed by presence/absence analyses to have roughly uniform sequencing depth. Cytomegalovirus-associated status was assigned to some 180 TCR beta chains. A link between a missense DCLRE1C variant and TCR beta V- and J-gene trimming emerged from a later analysis.

The source of this sequence is a man aged 30 to 39 in good health and CMV-seronegative. The specimen was PBMCs. V gene TRBV9 combines with J gene TRBJ1-6; a weak D match, TRBD1 (5 bases). The DNA of the CDR3 is TGTGCCAGCAGCGTTAGACAGTATAATTCACCCCTCCACTTT. Its translation: CASSVRQYNSPLHF.